Listed below are T cell receptor beta chains from one sample, sequenced in a study of T cell clones after liver transplantation. The method was immunoSEQ multiplex PCR; TCRdb's version includes in-frame clones alone and lacks a portion of them. The repertoire holds fewer than 85,000 clones, approximately 80% seen once, with about 0.79% in the top ten. Sequenced here: CD4+ T cells from blood, sampled 12 months after liver transplant. Source of these receptors: a human patient who received a liver transplant. Some T cells here may be from the graft donor. CDR3s include the opening cysteine and the closing phenylalanine or tryptophan. Fields, in order: clone size, D gene, J gene, V gene, CDR3 protein, CDR3 DNA. D genes are given only for firm matches. Where a row states a size, it is once, few, many or the class of an expanded clone; other rows omit it.

size: .
D: .
J: TRBJ2-3
V: TRBV20-1
CDR3: CSAASITQYF
DNA: TGCAGTGCCGCCTCTATTACGCAGTATTTT

size: .
D: TRBD1
J: TRBJ1-3
V: TRBV5-4
CDR3: CASSLTGEDTIYF
DNA: TGTGCCAGCAGCTTGACAGGGGAGGACACCATATATTTT

size: .
D: .
J: TRBJ2-1
V: TRBV4-3
CDR3: CASSRTGDAAKGEQFF
DNA: TGCGCCAGCAGCCGTACCGGGGATGCTGCCAAGGGTGAGCAGTTCTTC

size: .
D: .
J: TRBJ2-7
V: TRBV27
CDR3: CASRNRGTYYEQYF
DNA: TGTGCCAGCAGAAATCGGGGGACCTACTACGAGCAGTACTTC

size: .
D: TRBD1
J: TRBJ1-5
V: TRBV28
CDR3: CASSPPGGGTGGDQPQHF
DNA: TGTGCCAGCAGTCCCCCCGGTGGGGGGACAGGGGGCGATCAGCCCCAGCATTTT

size: .
D: .
J: TRBJ2-7
V: TRBV27
CDR3: CASSSWWGTAYEQYF
DNA: TGTGCCAGCAGCTCTTGGTGGGGGACTGCCTACGAGCAGTACTTC

size: .
D: .
J: TRBJ1-5
V: TRBV30
CDR3: CAWNPRGRGKVQPQHF
DNA: TGTGCCTGGAACCCCCGGGGGAGGGGAAAGGTGCAGCCCCAGCATTTT

size: once
D: TRBD1
J: TRBJ1-5
V: TRBV6-5
CDR3: CASSPGGYSNQPQHF
DNA: TGTGCCAGCAGCCCAGGGGGCTATAGCAATCAGCCCCAGCATTTT

size: .
D: TRBD2
J: TRBJ2-1
V: TRBV5-1
CDR3: CASSFGGRADEQFF
DNA: TGCGCCAGCAGCTTCGGGGGGAGGGCGGATGAGCAGTTCTTC

size: .
D: .
J: TRBJ2-7
V: TRBV2
CDR3: CASSGGAGYEQYF
DNA: TGTGCCAGCAGTGGAGGGGCAGGGTACGAGCAGTACTTC

size: .
D: .
J: TRBJ2-7
V: TRBV5-1
CDR3: CASSSDGGRDEQYF
DNA: TGCGCCAGCAGCAGCGACGGGGGCAGGGACGAGCAGTACTTC

size: .
D: TRBD1
J: TRBJ1-5
V: TRBV28
CDR3: CASTPWDRGHQPQHF
DNA: TGTGCCAGCACCCCTTGGGACAGGGGGCATCAGCCCCAGCATTTT

size: .
D: .
J: TRBJ1-2
V: TRBV29-1
CDR3: CSVGTASYGYTF
DNA: TGCAGCGTAGGGACCGCCTCGTATGGCTACACCTTC

size: few
D: .
J: TRBJ1-1
V: TRBV5-4
CDR3: CASFPDSGHTEAFF
DNA: TGTGCCAGCTTTCCCGACAGCGGTCACACTGAAGCTTTCTTT

size: .
D: .
J: TRBJ2-7
V: TRBV19
CDR3: CASSIDLHTADPTYEQYF
DNA: TGTGCCAGTAGTATAGATCTACATACTGCGGATCCCACCTACGAGCAGTACTTC

size: .
D: TRBD2
J: TRBJ2-3
V: TRBV4-3
CDR3: CASSQDPRGTSSTDTQYF
DNA: TGCGCCAGCAGCCAAGATCCGAGGGGGACTAGCAGCACAGATACGCAGTATTTT

size: .
D: TRBD2
J: TRBJ2-1
V: TRBV18
CDR3: CASSPPIGTRQFF
DNA: TGTGCCAGCTCACCCCCAATCGGGACTAGGCAGTTCTTC

size: .
D: TRBD1
J: TRBJ2-1
V: TRBV7-8
CDR3: CASSLALWGQGAYNEQFF
DNA: TGTGCCAGCAGCTTAGCGCTGTGGGGACAGGGGGCCTACAATGAGCAGTTCTTC

size: .
D: TRBD1
J: TRBJ2-7
V: TRBV19
CDR3: CASSERTGDYEQYF
DNA: TGTGCCAGTAGTGAGAGGACAGGAGACTACGAGCAGTACTTC

size: .
D: .
J: TRBJ2-7
V: TRBV6-5
CDR3: CASSYSAGKGYYEQYF
DNA: TGTGCCAGCAGTTACTCAGCAGGGAAAGGATACTACGAGCAGTACTTC

size: .
D: .
J: TRBJ2-5
V: TRBV6-5
CDR3: CASSYWDGQETQYF
DNA: TGTGCCAGCAGTTACTGGGACGGACAAGAGACCCAGTACTTC

size: .
D: TRBD2
J: TRBJ2-3
V: TRBV18
CDR3: CASSPTGLTDTQYF
DNA: TGTGCCAGCTCACCGACGGGACTAACAGATACGCAGTATTTT

size: .
D: TRBD2
J: TRBJ2-7
V: TRBV7-3
CDR3: CASSPGSRAGVYEQYF
DNA: TGTGCCAGCAGTCCAGGTTCTAGAGCGGGAGTCTACGAGCAGTACTTC

size: .
D: .
J: TRBJ1-5
V: TRBV28
CDR3: CASSLRRAPNQPQHF
DNA: TGTGCCAGCAGTTTAAGGAGGGCCCCCAATCAGCCCCAGCATTTT

size: .
D: TRBD2
J: TRBJ2-1
V: TRBV5-1
CDR3: CASSLASGSHNEQFF
DNA: TGCGCCAGCAGCTTGGCTAGCGGGAGTCACAATGAGCAGTTCTTC

size: few
D: .
J: TRBJ2-1
V: TRBV30
CDR3: CAWSPRTVSSYNEQFF
DNA: TGTGCCTGGAGCCCCCGGACTGTGAGCTCCTACAATGAGCAGTTCTTC

size: .
D: TRBD2
J: TRBJ2-7
V: TRBV18
CDR3: CASSPGLAGGGHEQYF
DNA: TGTGCCAGCTCACCAGGACTAGCGGGAGGAGGACACGAGCAGTACTTC

size: .
D: TRBD1
J: TRBJ1-4
V: TRBV29-1
CDR3: CSVQRIGGKLFF
DNA: TGCAGCGTCCAAAGGATAGGGGGCAAACTGTTTTTT

size: .
D: TRBD1
J: TRBJ2-3
V: TRBV5-1
CDR3: CASSRQGAASTDTQYF
DNA: TGCGCCAGCAGCAGGCAGGGGGCGGCGAGCACAGATACGCAGTATTTT

size: once
D: TRBD1
J: TRBJ1-1
V: TRBV2
CDR3: CASSRTGAGWVNTEAFF
DNA: TGTGCCAGCAGTCGCACAGGGGCCGGGTGGGTGAACACTGAAGCTTTCTTT

size: once
D: .
J: TRBJ2-1
V: TRBV5-1
CDR3: CASSLDTTSYNEQFF
DNA: TGCGCCAGCAGCTTGGACACTACCTCCTACAATGAGCAGTTCTTC

size: .
D: .
J: TRBJ2-1
V: TRBV7-8
CDR3: CASSLGFGEQFF
DNA: TGTGCCAGCAGCTTAGGGTTTGGTGAGCAGTTCTTC

size: .
D: TRBD1
J: TRBJ1-4
V: TRBV7-9
CDR3: CASSLDRGAEKLFF
DNA: TGTGCCAGCAGCCTGGACAGGGGAGCGGAAAAACTGTTTTTT

size: .
D: TRBD1
J: TRBJ2-7
V: TRBV5-1
CDR3: CASSQGQGVDEQYF
DNA: TGCGCCAGCAGCCAGGGACAGGGGGTAGACGAGCAGTACTTC

size: few
D: TRBD2
J: TRBJ2-5
V: TRBV5-1
CDR3: CASSSTPGGEETQYF
DNA: TGCGCCAGCAGCTCCACCCCGGGAGGAGAAGAGACCCAGTACTTC